This TCR beta chain was sequenced for a study of cytomegalovirus exposure and HLA in healthy donors. The PCR ran on 60 Vbeta and 13 Jbeta primers. Libraries were prepared by immunoSEQ multiplex PCR; TCRdb keeps only in-frame clonotypes and omits some of them. The sample holds about 160,000 clones, around 76% seen once. With regard to this clone: The antigen remains unidentified.

Study-wide points: Using a false discovery rate of 0.05, a later analysis showed that approximately 18,000 TCR beta sequences were associated with HLA alleles. Altogether, 150 to 200 TCR beta chains were recorded as cytomegalovirus-associated. Later on, analysis showed that most CMV-associated TCR beta chains appeared to be HLA-restricted. Exclusion as indistinguishable affected some V segments, including TRBV6-2 and TRBV6-3.

The germline V gene encodes CDR1 MNHEY and CDR2 SVGAGI. The CDR3 totals 12 residues. Trimming pared 2 bases from V and 7 bases from J, leaving 5 bases between. The V call is TRBV6-5, the J call TRBJ2-2; D ambiguous. This receptor was obtained from a female donor in good health and CMV-seronegative. The source material was PBMCs. The CDR3 is CASSYPRGELFF. CDR3 bases: TGTGCCAGCAGTTACCCCCGCGGGGAGCTGTTTTTT.